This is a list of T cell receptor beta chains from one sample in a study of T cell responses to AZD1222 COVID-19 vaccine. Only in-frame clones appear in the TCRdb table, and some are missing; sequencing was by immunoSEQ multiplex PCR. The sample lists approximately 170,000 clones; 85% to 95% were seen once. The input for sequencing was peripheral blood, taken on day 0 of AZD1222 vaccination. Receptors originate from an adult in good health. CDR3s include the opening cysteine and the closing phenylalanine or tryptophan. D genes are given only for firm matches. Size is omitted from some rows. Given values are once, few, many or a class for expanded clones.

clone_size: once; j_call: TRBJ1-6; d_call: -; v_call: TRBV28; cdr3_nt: TGTGCCAGCAGTTCACCAGGGGCTCCCAATTCACCCCTCCACTTT; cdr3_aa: CASSSPGAPNSPLHF
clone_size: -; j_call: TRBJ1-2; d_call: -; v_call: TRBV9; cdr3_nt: TGTGCCAGCAGCGTAGCTCCCAGCTTACCGAGTGGCTACACCTTC; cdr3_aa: CASSVAPSLPSGYTF
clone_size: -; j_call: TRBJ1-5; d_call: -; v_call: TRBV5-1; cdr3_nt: TGCGCCAGCAGCTCGGATCCTGGGGGGAATCAGCCCCAGCATTTT; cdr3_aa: CASSSDPGGNQPQHF
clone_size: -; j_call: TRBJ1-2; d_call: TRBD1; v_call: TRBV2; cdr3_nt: TGTGCCAGCAGTTACCGGGACAGGCCCTCTAACTATGGCTACACCTTC; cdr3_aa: CASSYRDRPSNYGYTF
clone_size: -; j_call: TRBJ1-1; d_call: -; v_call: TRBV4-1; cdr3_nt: TGCGCCAGCAGCCAAATTAAGGAAATAAACACTGAAGCTTTCTTT; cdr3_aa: CASSQIKEINTEAFF
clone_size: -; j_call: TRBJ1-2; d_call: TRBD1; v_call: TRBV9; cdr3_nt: TGTGCCAGCAGCCCCTCGGGACAGTATTATGGCTACACCTTC; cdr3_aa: CASSPSGQYYGYTF
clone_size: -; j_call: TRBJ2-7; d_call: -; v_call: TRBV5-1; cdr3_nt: TGCGCCAGCAGCGGGAGCTCCTACGAGCAGTACTTC; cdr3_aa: CASSGSSYEQYF
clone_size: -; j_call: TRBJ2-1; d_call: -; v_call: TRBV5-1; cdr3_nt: TGCGCCAGCAGCTTTGACCGTAGCGGCGAGCAGTTCTTC; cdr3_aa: CASSFDRSGEQFF
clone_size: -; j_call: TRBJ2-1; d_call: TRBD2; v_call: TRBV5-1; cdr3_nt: TGCGCCAGCAACCCCCTAGCGGGAGGGTCCTACAATGAGCAGTTCTTC; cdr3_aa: CASNPLAGGSYNEQFF
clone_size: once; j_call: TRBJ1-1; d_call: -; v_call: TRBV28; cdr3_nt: TGTGCCAGCAGTTTATCGGGGGGCGAGGCGAAATGGTTT; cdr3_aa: CASSLSGGEAKWF
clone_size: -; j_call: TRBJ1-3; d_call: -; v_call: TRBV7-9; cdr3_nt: TGTGCCAGCAGCTTAAGCGGGGTCGCTGGAAACACCATATATTTT; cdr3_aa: CASSLSGVAGNTIYF
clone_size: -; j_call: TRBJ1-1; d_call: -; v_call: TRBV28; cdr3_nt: TGTGCCAGCAGTGTGACAGGCGAGAACACTGAAGCTTTCTTT; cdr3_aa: CASSVTGENTEAFF
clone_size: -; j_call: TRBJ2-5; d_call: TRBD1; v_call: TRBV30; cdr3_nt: TGTGCCTGGAGTAGAGGACAGGCTGGGATCCAAGAGACCCAGTACTTC; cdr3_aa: CAWSRGQAGIQETQYF
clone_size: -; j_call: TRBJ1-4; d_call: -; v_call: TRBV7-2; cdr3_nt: TGTGCCAGCAGCGCGGGCGGGGAGGCTCAGGAAAAACTGTTTTTT; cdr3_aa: CASSAGGEAQEKLFF
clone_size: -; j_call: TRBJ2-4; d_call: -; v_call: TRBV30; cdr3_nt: TGTGCCTGGAGTGTATTCCGGGAATCCAAAAACATTCAGTACTTC; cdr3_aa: CAWSVFRESKNIQYF
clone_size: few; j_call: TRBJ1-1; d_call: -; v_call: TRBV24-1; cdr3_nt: TGTGCCACCATGAGGGGCGGAGTGAACACTGAAGCTTTCTTT; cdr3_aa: CATMRGGVNTEAFF
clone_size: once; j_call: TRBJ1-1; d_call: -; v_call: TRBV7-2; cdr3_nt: TGTGCCAGCAGCTTACGCGGGGGTTCCAACACTGAAGCTTTCTTT; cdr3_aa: CASSLRGGSNTEAFF
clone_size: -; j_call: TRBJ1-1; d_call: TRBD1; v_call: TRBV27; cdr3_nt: TGTGCCAGCAGTTCCGCAGGGGGTAGCACTGAAGCTTTCTTT; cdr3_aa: CASSSAGGSTEAFF
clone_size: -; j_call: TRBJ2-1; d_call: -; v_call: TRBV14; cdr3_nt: TGTGCCAGCAGCCTTTCCCTTGGGAACGAGCAGTTCTTC; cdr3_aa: CASSLSLGNEQFF
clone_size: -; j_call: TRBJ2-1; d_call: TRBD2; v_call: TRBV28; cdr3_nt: TGTGCCAGCAGCCCCTTAGCCGGACTAGCGGGATTCTATAACAATGAGCAGTTCTTC; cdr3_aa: CASSPLAGLAGFYNNEQFF
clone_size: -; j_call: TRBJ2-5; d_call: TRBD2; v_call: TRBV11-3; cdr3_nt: TGTGCCAGCAGTTCGAGAATTGAGAGAGCGGGGCAGAGGCGAGAGACCCAGTACTTC; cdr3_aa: CASSSRIERAGQRRETQYF
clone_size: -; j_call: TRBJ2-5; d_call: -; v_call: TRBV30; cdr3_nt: TGTGCCTGGATCCCGGTCCGAGAGACCCAGTACTTC; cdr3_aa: CAWIPVRETQYF
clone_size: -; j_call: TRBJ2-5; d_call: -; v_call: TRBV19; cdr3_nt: TGTGCCAGTAGCTGGCTAGCACAAGAGACCCAGTACTTC; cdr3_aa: CASSWLAQETQYF
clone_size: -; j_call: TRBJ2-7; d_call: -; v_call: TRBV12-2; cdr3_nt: TGTGCAAGTCGCTTAGAAAGTTGGGGTGTATCTCTTTCCTACGAGCAGTACTTC; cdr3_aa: CASRLESWGVSLSYEQYF
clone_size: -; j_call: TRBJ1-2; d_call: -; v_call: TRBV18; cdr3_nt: TGTGCCAGCTCCCAGGGATCTAACTATGGCTACACCTTC; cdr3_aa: CASSQGSNYGYTF
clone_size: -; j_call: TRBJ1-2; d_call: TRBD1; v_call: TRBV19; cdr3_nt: TGTGCCAGTAGTATCGGACAGGGAGGCTACACCTTC; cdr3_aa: CASSIGQGGYTF
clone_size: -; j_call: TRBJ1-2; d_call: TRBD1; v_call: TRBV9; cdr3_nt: TGTGCCAGCACTTCCGGGACAGGGGGCGGCTACACCTTC; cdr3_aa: CASTSGTGGGYTF
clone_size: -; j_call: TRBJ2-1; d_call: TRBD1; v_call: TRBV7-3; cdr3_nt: TGTGCCAGCAGCCCCGGGACAGGGACGTTCTTC; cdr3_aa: CASSPGTGTFF
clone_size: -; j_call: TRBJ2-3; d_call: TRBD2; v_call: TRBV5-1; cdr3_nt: TGCGCCAGCAGCGCCGGGACTACCCAAACGGCGCAGTATTTT; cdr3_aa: CASSAGTTQTAQYF
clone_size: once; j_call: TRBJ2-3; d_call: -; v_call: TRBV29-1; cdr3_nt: TGCAGCGTTGCCGCGGCGGGCTCAGATACGCAGTATTTT; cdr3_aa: CSVAAAGSDTQYF
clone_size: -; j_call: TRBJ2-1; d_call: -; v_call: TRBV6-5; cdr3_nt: TGTGCCAGCACGAGGGACTTCAGCTCCTACAATGAGCAGTTCTTC; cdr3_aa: CASTRDFSSYNEQFF
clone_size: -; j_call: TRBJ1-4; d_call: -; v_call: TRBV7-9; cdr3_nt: TGTGCCAGCAGCTTGACAAATGAAAAACTGTTTTTT; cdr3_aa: CASSLTNEKLFF
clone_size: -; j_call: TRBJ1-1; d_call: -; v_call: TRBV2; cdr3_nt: TGTGCCAGCAGTGAAGCGAAAGCTTTCTTT; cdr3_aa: CASSEAKAFF